Presented here are 5 T cell receptor beta chains from one specimen sequenced in a study of cytomegalovirus exposure and HLA in healthy donors. 60 Vbeta and 13 Jbeta primers were used in PCR. TCRdb's copy holds only in-frame clones and misses some; the assay was immunoSEQ multiplex PCR. Of 150,000 to 200,000 clones listed, roughly four fifths were seen once; the top ten hold around 1.9%. The sequencing input was PBMCs. The origin of the receptors is a man aged 18 to 30 in good health and CMV-seronegative.

This clone showed up just once. This chain joins TRBV6-6 and TRBJ1-2, with 7 positions matching TRBD1. V trimming: 2 bases; J trimming: 0 bases; junction bases outside the gene matches: 3. This CDR3 has 15 residues. Germline loops: CDR1 MNHNY, CDR2 SVGAGI (reference sequence). CDR3 in amino acids: CASSYPQGTNYGYTF. As DNA, the CDR3 is TGTGCCAGCAGTTACCCACAGGGGACTAACTATGGCTACACCTTC.

The chain is built from TRBV7-9 and TRBJ2-5; D is uncertain. The DNA end is a closer match to TRBJ2-7, so the J assignment may be wrong. The germline V gene encodes CDR1 SEHNR and CDR2 FQNEAQ (reference sequence). CDR3 length: 14 amino acids. CDR3 protein: CASSLDLGRTEQYF. The CDR3 nucleotides read TGTGCCAGCAGCTTAGACTTGGGCAGAACCGAGCAGTACTTC.

This clone occurred a few times. The V call is TRBV4-1, the J call TRBJ2-7, with D perhaps matching TRBD1 (5 bases). The CDR3 has 16 amino acids. V was cut by 2 bases and J by 3 bases, with 17 bases left in between. Per the germline V gene, CDR1 is MGHRA and CDR2 is YSYEKL. This CDR3 reads CASSQRNTGRLYEQYF. The CDR3 nucleotides read TGCGCCAGCAGCCAAAGGAATACAGGACGGCTCTACGAGCAGTACTTC.

This sequence joins TRBV11-3 and TRBJ2-2; D is unclear. Germline V gene lookup returns CDR1 SGHNT and CDR2 YENEEA. V dropped 5 bases and J dropped 4 bases, with 5 bases sitting between them. The CDR3 is 12 amino acids. The DNA for the CDR3 is TGTGCCAGCAGCCCTAGCACCGGGGAGCTGTTTTTT. This encodes CASSPSTGELFF. Complete variable domain (other parts from reference TRBV11-3 and TRBJ2-2): EAGVVQSPRYKIIEKKQPVAFWCNPISGHNTLYWYLQNLGQGPELLIRYENEEAVDDSQLPKDRFSAERLKGVDSTLKIQPAELGDSAVYLCASSPSTGELFFGEGSRLTVL.

V is TRBV10-2 and J is TRBJ1-2; the D gene is possibly TRBD1 (5 bases). Germline assignment: CDR1 WSHSY and CDR2 SAAADI. Between the trimmed V and J ends, which lost 4 bases and 2 bases, there was a span of 11 bases. This CDR3 is 14 amino acids long. The CDR3 spells CASSVGARNYGYTF. The CDR3 nucleotides read TGCGCCAGCAGTGTTGGGGCCAGGAACTATGGCTACACCTTC.